One TCR beta chain is described in this entry. The target antigen is unknown. HIV-negative, healthy adults without recent acute infections or vaccinations were the donors. The data belong to a study of shared clonotypes between healthy human individuals. Study-wide results and limits: Blood alone was sampled, and tissue repertoires likely differ.

Trimming left V 6 bases short and J 3 bases short, with 10 bases between. Germline assignment: CDR1 SGHNT and CDR2 YENEEA. The CDR3 length is 13 residues. The unsorted PBMC sample used ten immunoSEQ deep assay plates. Source study methods: There were no quality scores in the junction-only immunoSEQ sequences, so filtering differed. Sequencing used immunoSEQ multiplex PCR; TCRdb keeps in-frame clones, though not all of them. The V and J calls and the clone size are those of that table, but D and trimming were determined from the DNA. This table holds around 500,000 clones, more than 65% found once. Specimen: PBMCs. The sequence derives from a woman between 40 and 55 years old in good health. Some clones in this sample may be carry-over from other donors' samples. This chain connects TRBV11-3 to TRBJ2-3, with D hard to call. For the CDR3, the DNA is TGTGCCAGCAGGCCAACCGGGACAGATACGCAGTATTTT. It specifies CASRPTGTDTQYF.